This T cell receptor beta chain comes out of a study of graft-versus-host responses after intestinal transplantation. Study-wide points: Patients who carried graft-donor T cell macrochimerism also had high graft-versus-host to host-versus-graft clonal ratios in their allografts.

Between the trimmed V and J ends, which lost 2 bases and 4 bases, there was a span of 23 bases. Germline V lookup: CDR1 GTSNPN, CDR2 SVGIG (reference sequence). The CDR3 spans 17 residues. About this clone: Its antigen is not known.

Libraries were prepared by immunoSEQ multiplex PCR; TCRdb keeps only in-frame clonotypes and omits some of them. In the table there are approximately 99,000 clones, roughly 92% of which are singletons. This sequence originates from a human donor who was the organ donor for an intestinal transplant. The sample was unstimulated CD8+ T cells sorted from spleen or lymph node cells, taken before transplant. J is TRBJ1-1 and V is TRBV30; TRBD1 is a possible D gene (6 bases). In DNA form, the CDR3 reads TGTGCCTGGAGTTTTGAGCCGGGACACTTGAATAGCACTGAAGCTTTCTTT. Its translation: CAWSFEPGHLNSTEAFF.